The 16 T cell receptor beta chains below were found in one sample sequenced in a study of technical replicates of blood from several donors (dated by TCRdb to 2016 to 2017). The library relied on the immunoSEQ multiplex PCR assay. What TCRdb holds here is the immuneACCESS table cut down to in-frame rearrangements. Part of the clones is not present; checked against another copy, under half of the missing clones reflect an unresolved V gene, and the others are unexplained. This sample gives fewer than 80,000 clones in total; approximately 89% of them show up just once. The ten largest account for 4.5% to 5% of the sample. The sequencing sample was made of PBMCs. These receptors were obtained from a human donor in good health. Some clones in this sample may be carry-over from other donors' samples.

This chain links TRBV9 with TRBJ2-1; D is ambiguous. V lost 0 bases and J 0 bases, leaving 10 bases between the germline ends. The length of the CDR3 is 16 residues. Germline V CDR1 and CDR2: SGDLS, YYNGEE. The CDR3 sequence: CASSVGLVRSYNEQFF. CDR3 bases: TGTGCCAGCAGCGTAGGGCTAGTCCGCTCCTACAATGAGCAGTTCTTC.

The rearrangement joins TRBV7-9 to TRBJ1-2; D is undetermined. V lost 6 bases to trimming and J lost 1 base, with 18 bases between them. The CDR3 sequence is 16 residues long. Germline CDR1 is SEHNR and CDR2 is FQNEAQ (reference sequence). The CDR3 nucleotides are TGTGCCAGCAGTCCCCGCCCACAGTACATTAACTATGGCTACACCTTC. Encoded protein: CASSPRPQYINYGYTF.

The rearrangement joins TRBV30 to TRBJ2-1, with 9 bases matching TRBD2. Trimming at V came to 2 bases and at J to 7 bases, leaving 9 bases not matched to a gene. This CDR3 spans 15 amino acids. CDR1 is GTSNPN and CDR2 is SVGIG in the germline V gene (reference sequence). The CDR3 nucleotides are TGTGCCTGGAGTAATAGCGGGAGCTTTGGGAATGAGCAGTTCTTC. Translating gives CAWSNSGSFGNEQFF.

This clone is medium-sized in the sample. The chain carries TRBV4-1 and TRBJ1-6; maybe TRBD1 (5 bases). Germline assignment: CDR1 MGHRA and CDR2 YSYEKL. V lost 4 bases to trimming and J lost 10 bases, with 17 bases between them. This CDR3 spans 15 amino acids. CDR3 sequence (DNA): TGCGCCAGCAGCCTCACCGGGGGGAGGGTCTCACCCCTCCACTTT. Translation gives CASSLTGGRVSPLHF.

The chain couples TRBV4-3 to TRBJ1-6; TRBD1 agrees at 9 bases. Trimming removed 4 bases from V and 9 bases from J; junction bases left unmatched: 4. The CDR3 sequence is 14 residues long. Germline V lookup: CDR1 LGHNA, CDR2 YSLEER. This chain's CDR3 is CASSRGTGTSPLHF. CDR3 sequence (DNA): TGCGCCAGCAGCCGAGGGACAGGGACTTCACCCCTCCACTTT.

The rearrangement joins TRBV7-3 to TRBJ2-1; TRBD1 is a possible D gene (5 bases). This CDR3 comprises 12 residues. Germline V CDR1 and CDR2: SGHTA, FQGTGA. V lost 5 bases, J lost 9 bases, and 11 bases lay in between. CDR3: CASSPWGFEQFF. CDR3 DNA: TGTGCCAGCAGCCCCTGGGGCTTTGAGCAGTTCTTC. Based on the CDR3 plus reference TRBV7-3 and TRBJ2-1, the full variable domain is GAGVSQTPSNKVTEKGKYVELRCDPISGHTALYWYRQSLGQGPEFLIYFQGTGAADDSGLPNDRFFAVRPEGSVSTLKIQRTERGDSAVYLCASSPWGFEQFFGPGTRLTVL.

The rearrangement links TRBV19 to TRBJ1-1; D is unresolved. The germline CDR1 and CDR2 sequences are LNHDA and SQIVND (reference sequence). V lost 7 bases to trimming and J lost 3 bases, with 9 bases between them. The CDR3 spans 12 residues. The CDR3 reads CASTRGYTEAFF. The CDR3 bases are TGTGCCAGTACCCGCGGGTACACTGAAGCTTTCTTT.

The chain has TRBV7-3 and TRBJ1-1; D is uncertain. This CDR3 spans 12 amino acids. The germline CDR1 and CDR2 sequences are SGHTA and FQGTGA. V shed 2 bases and J shed 6 bases, with 7 bases lying between them. CDR3 protein: CASSLGGPEAFF. DNA of the CDR3: TGTGCCAGCAGCTTAGGAGGCCCTGAAGCTTTCTTT.

The V and J genes are TRBV9 and TRBJ1-1, with D perhaps matching TRBD1 (6 bases). Germline V gene lookup returns CDR1 SGDLS and CDR2 YYNGEE. This CDR3 comprises 14 residues. The V gene lost 3 bases and the J gene lost 1 base, with 10 bases spanning the gap. CDR3 sequence (DNA): TGTGCCAGCAGCGGACAGGTCGGGAACACTGAAGCTTTCTTT. Its protein product is CASSGQVGNTEAFF.

The J gene is TRBJ2-1, the V gene TRBV5-6, with D possibly TRBD2 on 5 matching bases. The CDR3 contains 12 residues. Germline V CDR1 and CDR2: SGHDT, YYEEEE. V was pared by 6 bases and J by 9 bases, with 13 bases between. CDR3 amino acids: CASNRGRVEQFF. CDR3 bases: TGTGCCAGCAACCGGGGTCGAGTTGAGCAGTTCTTC.

This chain joins TRBV29-1 and TRBJ1-2; tentative D call: TRBD1 (5 bases). CDR3 length: 12 residues. CDR1 and CDR2 from the germline V gene are SQVTM and ANQGSEA. The V end lost 6 bases, the J end lost 2 bases, and 10 bases lay between the germline ends. The CDR3 is CSVHRQNYGYTF. In DNA form, the CDR3 reads TGCAGCGTCCATCGACAGAACTATGGCTACACCTTC. Based on the CDR3 plus reference TRBV29-1 and TRBJ1-2, the full variable domain is SAVISQKPSRDICQRGTSLTIQCQVDSQVTMMFWYRQQPGQSLTLIATANQGSEATYESGFVIDKFPISRPNLTFSTLTVSNMSPEDSSIYLCSVHRQNYGYTFGSGTRLTVV.

The DNA of the CDR3 is TGTGCCAGCAGCTTAGTATCGGAGTGGACTGAAGCTTTCTTT. Its translation: CASSLVSEWTEAFF. The chain employs TRBV13 and TRBJ1-1; D remains unclear. The CDR3 runs 14 residues. Germline lookup yields CDR1 PRHDT and CDR2 FYEKMQ (reference sequence). The V end lost 1 base, the J end lost 5 bases, and 11 bases lay between the germline ends.

In DNA, the CDR3 is TGTGCCATCTTGACAAGGACAGGGGCGGTTGGGAACACCGGGGAGCTGTTTTTT. It codes for CAILTRTGAVGNTGELFF. J is TRBJ2-2 and V is TRBV10-3; 9 bases map to TRBD1. V lost 8 bases, J lost 1 base, and 14 bases stayed unmatched. The CDR3 loop spans 18 amino acids. Germline CDR1 and CDR2: ENHRY and SYGVKD.

The chain links TRBV7-2 to TRBJ2-1; D is uncertain. CDR1 and CDR2 (germline): SGHTA, FQGNSA. Between the trimmed V and J ends, which lost 2 bases and 9 bases, there was a span of 5 bases. This CDR3 has 11 amino acids. Written as DNA, the CDR3 is TGTGCCAGCAGCTTATCTGTTGAGCAGTTCTTC. Amino acid sequence: CASSLSVEQFF.

The chain recombines TRBV6-1 with TRBJ2-7; perhaps TRBD1 as D (5 bases). Per germline, CDR1 MNHNS and CDR2 SASEGT. V dropped 0 bases and J dropped 4 bases, with 7 bases sitting between them. The CDR3 length is 13 residues. In nucleotides, the CDR3 is TGTGCCAGCAGTGAAGCGCGACAGTACGAGCAGTACTTC. Amino acids: CASSEARQYEQYF.

The gene calls are TRBV27 and TRBJ2-5, with 7 bases identical to TRBD2. Looked up from germline, CDR1 is MNHEY and CDR2 is SMNVEV (reference sequence). The CDR3 totals 17 residues. V lost 6 bases to trimming and J lost 1 base; unmatched junction nucleotides: 14. The CDR3 region has the DNA TGTGCCAGCAGCCCGCGGTACGGGGCGGGAGCCCAAGAGACCCAGTACTTC. The encoded protein is CASSPRYGAGAQETQYF.